This TCR beta chain was documented in a study of CD8+ T cells in alopecia areata. Study context: Treated patients were dosed with oral tofacitinib, taking 5 to 10 mg twice daily. General study results and limits: Expanded CD8+ clones among the top 100, as well as scalp clonality, were significantly decreased by tofacitinib.

Treatment of the sample: oral pan-JAK inhibitor, 5-10 mg twice daily. Comments on this clone: Its antigen is unidentified.

The CDR3 contains 16 residues. Trimming stripped 0 bases from V and 0 bases from J, with 12 bases between. In germline, CDR1 is GTSNPN, CDR2 SVGIG (reference sequence). RNA extraction and reverse transcription yielded cDNA as sequencing template. Assay: immunoSEQ multiplex PCR; the TCRdb copy retains only in-frame clones and omits some. The sample has about 210,000 clones; 64% are singletons. The V gene is TRBV30, the J gene TRBJ1-3, with D unresolved. Sequences were derived from CD4+ T cells sorted from blood, sampled at week 4, from a patient treated with tofacitinib. The TCR comes from a human donor with alopecia areata. The CDR3 reads CAWSVLGRFSGNTIYF. CDR3 nucleotides: TGTGCCTGGAGTGTACTGGGGAGGTTCTCTGGAAACACCATATATTTT.